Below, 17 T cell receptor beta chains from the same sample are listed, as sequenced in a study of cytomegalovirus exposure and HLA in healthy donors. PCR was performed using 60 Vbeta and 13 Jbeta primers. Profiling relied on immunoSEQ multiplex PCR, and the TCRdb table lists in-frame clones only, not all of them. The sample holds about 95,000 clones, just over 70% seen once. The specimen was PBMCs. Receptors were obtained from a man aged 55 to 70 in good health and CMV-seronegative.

CDR3 sequence (DNA): TGTGCCAGCTCACCCTCTAATGAAGATACGCAGTATTTT. Its translation is CASSPSNEDTQYF. V usage is TRBV18 and J usage is TRBJ2-3; D not resolved. From germline, CDR1 is KGHSH and CDR2 LQKENI. The CDR3 runs to 13 residues. V was shortened by 3 bases and J by 5 bases, with 9 bases between the two germline ends.

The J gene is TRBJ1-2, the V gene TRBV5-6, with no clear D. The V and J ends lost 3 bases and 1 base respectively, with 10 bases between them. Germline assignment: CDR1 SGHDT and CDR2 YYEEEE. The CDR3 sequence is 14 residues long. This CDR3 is CASSWRPNNYGYTF. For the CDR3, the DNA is TGTGCCAGCAGCTGGAGACCGAATAACTATGGCTACACCTTC.

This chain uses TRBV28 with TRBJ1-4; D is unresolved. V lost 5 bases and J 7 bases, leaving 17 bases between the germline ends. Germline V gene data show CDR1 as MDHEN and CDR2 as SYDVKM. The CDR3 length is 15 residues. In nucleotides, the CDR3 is TGTGCCAGCAGTCCGTCACTAGGGTATGGTGAAAAACTGTTTTTT. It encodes CASSPSLGYGEKLFF.

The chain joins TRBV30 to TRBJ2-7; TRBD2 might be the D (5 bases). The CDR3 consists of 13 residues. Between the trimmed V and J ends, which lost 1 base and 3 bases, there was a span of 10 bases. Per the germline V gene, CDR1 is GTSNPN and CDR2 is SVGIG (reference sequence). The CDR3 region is CAWSADGDYEQYF. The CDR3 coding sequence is TGTGCCTGGAGTGCGGACGGGGACTACGAGCAGTACTTC.

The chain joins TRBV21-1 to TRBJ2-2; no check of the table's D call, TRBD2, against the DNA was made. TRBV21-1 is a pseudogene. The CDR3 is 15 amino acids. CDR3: CASSKMSGGTGELFF. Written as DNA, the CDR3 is TGTGCCAGCAGCAAAATGAGCGGGGGAACCGGGGAGCTGTTTTTT.

The DNA of the CDR3 is TGTGCCAGCAGTGTAGGAGGGAATGAAAAACTGTTTTTT. Amino acids: CASSVGGNEKLFF. The gene calls are TRBV2 and TRBJ1-4, with D unclear. V shed 4 bases and J shed 5 bases, with 8 bases lying between them. Germline CDR1 is SNHLY and CDR2 is FYNNEI. The CDR3 totals 13 residues.

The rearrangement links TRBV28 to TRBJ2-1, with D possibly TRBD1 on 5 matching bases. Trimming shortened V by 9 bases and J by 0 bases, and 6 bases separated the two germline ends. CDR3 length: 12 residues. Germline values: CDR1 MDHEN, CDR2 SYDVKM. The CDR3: CASDSSYNEQFF. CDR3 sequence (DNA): TGTGCCAGTGACAGCTCCTACAATGAGCAGTTCTTC.

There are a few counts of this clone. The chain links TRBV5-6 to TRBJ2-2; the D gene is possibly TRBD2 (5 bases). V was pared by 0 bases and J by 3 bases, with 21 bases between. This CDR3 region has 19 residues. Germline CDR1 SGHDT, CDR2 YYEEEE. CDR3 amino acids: CASSLGAASTLPDTGELFF. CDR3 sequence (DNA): TGTGCCAGCAGCTTGGGAGCGGCCTCAACACTACCAGACACCGGGGAGCTGTTTTTT.

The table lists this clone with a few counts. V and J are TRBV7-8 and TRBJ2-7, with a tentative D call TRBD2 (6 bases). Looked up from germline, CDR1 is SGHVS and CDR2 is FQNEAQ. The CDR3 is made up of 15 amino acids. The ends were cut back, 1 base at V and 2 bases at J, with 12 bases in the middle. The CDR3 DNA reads TGTGCCAGCAGCTTAGTTCTAGGCGGGGCCTACGAGCAGTACTTC. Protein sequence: CASSLVLGGAYEQYF.

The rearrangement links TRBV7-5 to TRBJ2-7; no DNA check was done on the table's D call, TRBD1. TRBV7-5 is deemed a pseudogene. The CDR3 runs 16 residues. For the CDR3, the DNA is TGTGCCAGAAGAACTTCCGGGACAGGGGGTTCCTACGAGCAGTACTTC. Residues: CARRTSGTGGSYEQYF.

The CDR3 sequence is CASSPSFGASTDTQYF. CDR3 nucleotide sequence: TGTGCCAGCTCACCCTCGTTCGGTGCTAGCACAGATACGCAGTATTTT. This chain links TRBV18 with TRBJ2-3; D is ambiguous. From germline, CDR1 is KGHSH and CDR2 LQKENI. The germline V and J ends were trimmed by 3 bases and 0 bases, with 13 bases remaining between them. There are 16 residues in the CDR3.

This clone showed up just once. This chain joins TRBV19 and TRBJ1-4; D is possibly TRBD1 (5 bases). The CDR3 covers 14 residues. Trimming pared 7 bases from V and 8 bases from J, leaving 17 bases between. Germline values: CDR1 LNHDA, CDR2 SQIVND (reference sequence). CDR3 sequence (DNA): TGTGCCAGTAACAATCCCAGGGTGGAAGAAAAACTGTTTTTT. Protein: CASNNPRVEEKLFF.

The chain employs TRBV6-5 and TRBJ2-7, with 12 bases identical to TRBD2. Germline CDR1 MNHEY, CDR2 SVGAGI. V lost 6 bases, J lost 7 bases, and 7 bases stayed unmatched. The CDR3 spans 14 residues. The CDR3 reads CASSQTSGSQEQYF. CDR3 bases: TGTGCCAGCAGCCAGACTAGCGGGAGTCAGGAGCAGTACTTC.

The CDR3 protein is CSVEAGIAGGRRGKYF. CDR3 DNA: TGCAGCGTTGAAGCGGGGATAGCGGGAGGGAGAAGGGGAAAGTACTTC. This chain links TRBV29-1 with TRBJ2-7; 11 positions agree with TRBD2. V lost 1 base and J lost 11; bases outside the gene matches: 16. This CDR3 region has 16 residues. Germline assignment: CDR1 SQVTM and CDR2 ANQGSEA.

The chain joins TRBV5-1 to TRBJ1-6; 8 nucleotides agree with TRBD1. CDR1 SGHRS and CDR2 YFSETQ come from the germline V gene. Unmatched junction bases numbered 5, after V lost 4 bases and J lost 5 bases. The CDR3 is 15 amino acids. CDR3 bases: TGCGCCAGCAGCAACAGGACAGGGAATAATTCACCCCTCCACTTT. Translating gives CASSNRTGNNSPLHF. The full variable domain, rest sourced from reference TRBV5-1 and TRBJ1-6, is KAGVTQTPRYLIKTRGQQVTLSCSPISGHRSVSWYQQTPGQGLQFLFEYFSETQRNKGNFPGRFSGRQFSNSRSEMNVSTLELGDSALYLCASSNRTGNNSPLHFGNGTRLTVT.

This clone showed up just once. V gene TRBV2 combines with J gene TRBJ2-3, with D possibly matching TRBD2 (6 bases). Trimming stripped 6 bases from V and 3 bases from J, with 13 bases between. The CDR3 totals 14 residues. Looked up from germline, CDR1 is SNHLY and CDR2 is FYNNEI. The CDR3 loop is CASSRDFRTDTQYF. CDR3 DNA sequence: TGTGCCAGCAGCCGGGACTTCCGAACAGATACGCAGTATTTT.

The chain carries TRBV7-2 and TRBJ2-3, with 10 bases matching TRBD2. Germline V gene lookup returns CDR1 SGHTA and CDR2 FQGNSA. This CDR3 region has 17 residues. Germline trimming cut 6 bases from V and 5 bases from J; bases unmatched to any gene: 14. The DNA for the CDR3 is TGTGCCAGCAGTTTCCCTCCGTTTAGCGGGGGGATAGATACGCAGTATTTT. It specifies CASSFPPFSGGIDTQYF.